The 16 T cell receptor beta chains reported below all come from one sample, sequenced in a study of tumor-infiltrating lymphocytes in primary liver carcinoma. Co-extracted RNA and DNA came from roughly 20-30 mg of unsorted bulk tissue. Starting from 500 ng of total RNA, TCR beta cDNA was produced with a primer in the constant region. The TCR beta library was amplified through three nested multiplex PCR rounds in a modified ARM-PCR procedure. A C-beta reverse primer and TRBV1-TRBV30 forward primers served in each of the first two PCR rounds, at about 10 cycles apiece. MiXCR, applied by TCRdb to the multiplex PCR reads, yields one record per CDR3 protein. The table has around 100,000 distinct CDR3 sequences, 65% to 75% seen once. Input material: liver tumor tissue from sampling region 2. Subset defined: tumor region T2, inferior pole. The receptors shown here come from a woman aged 55 to 70 with primary liver carcinoma and hepatitis B virus infection.

With respect to this clonotype: The junction differs from germline at one of its ends, possibly a read error. The chain has TRBV11-2 and TRBJ2-5; D is undetermined. The CDR3 runs to 14 residues. Germline lookup yields CDR1 SGHAT and CDR2 FQNNGV. The CDR3 sequence: CASGLLTDEETQYF. The CDR3 DNA reads as TGTGCCAGCGGCTTATTAACGGACGAAGAGACCCAGTACTTC.

The chain combines TRBV6-6 with TRBJ2-7; D remains ambiguous. CDR1 is MNHNY, CDR2 SVGAGI, per germline (reference sequence). CDR3 length equals 12 residues. CDR3 DNA sequence: TGTACTTCAGAGGCGAGCTCCTACGAGCAGTACTTC. Protein: CTSEASSYEQYF.

As regards this clonotype: The germline gene is not matched at one end of the junction; a read error may be the cause. The chain carries TRBV5-1 and TRBJ1-4, with unresolved D. CDR3 length: 14 residues. Germline V gives CDR1 SGHRS, CDR2 YFSETQ. CDR3 amino acids: CANSPSATNEKLFF. In DNA, the CDR3 is TGCGCCAACAGCCCATCTGCAACTAATGAAAAACTGTTTTTT. Full variable domain (missing parts from reference TRBV5-1 and TRBJ1-4): KAGVTQTPRYLIKTRGQQVTLSCSPISGHRSVSWYQQTPGQGLQFLFEYFSETQRNKGNFPGRFSGRQFSNSRSEMNVSTLELGDSALYLCANSPSATNEKLFFGSGTQLSVL.

To note about this clonotype: A junction end diverges from the germline sequence, so it may reflect a read error. The rearrangement links TRBV11-2 to TRBJ2-1; D gene unclear. CDR1 SGHAT and CDR2 FQNNGV come from the germline V gene. The CDR3 is made up of 14 amino acids. Written as DNA, the CDR3 is TGTACCAGCAACTTAGAACGGCCACACAATGTGCAGTTCTTC. It translates to CTSNLERPHNVQFF. The full variable domain, its missing parts supplied by reference TRBV11-2 and TRBJ2-1, is EAGVAQSPRYKIIEKRQSVAFWCNPISGHATLYWYQQILGQGPKLLIQFQNNGVVDDSQLPKDRFSAERLKGVDSTLKIQPAKLEDSAVYLCTSNLERPHNVQFFGPGTRLTVL.

As for this clonotype: A much larger clone differs by one base, so this may be a read error. CDR3 DNA sequence: TGTGCCAGCAGTTACTCGTCCGGTTTTTTGAACAATGATCAGTTCTTC. Encoded protein: CASSYSSGFLNNDQFF. V usage is TRBV6-5 and J usage is TRBJ2-1; no reliable D call. The CDR3 spans 16 residues. The germline CDR1 and CDR2 sequences are MNHEY and SVGAGI.

This clonotype showed up just once. A read error is likely, as this CDR3 ends without the conserved phenylalanine or tryptophan. The DNA is omitted, as the CDR3 cannot be located on it reliably, and the CDR3 follows TCRdb's listing. V usage is TRBV12-3 or TRBV12-4 and J usage is TRBJ2-5; the DNA was not compared with TRBD2, the D call given in the table. The CDR3 is made up of 14 amino acids, end residues included. CDR3 sequence reads: CSSSLIGSGETQYL.

The CDR3 coding sequence is TGCAGCGTTTGCCTAACCGGAACAGGGAACACTGAAGCTTTCTTT. Its protein product is CSVCLTGTGNTEAFF. J is TRBJ1-1 and V is TRBV29-1; weak D call: TRBD1 (5 bases). Germline V gene sequence: CDR1 SQVTM, CDR2 ANQGSEA. Trimming removed 5 bases from V and 1 base from J, with 17 bases in between. CDR3 length: 15 residues. Together with reference TRBV29-1 and TRBJ1-1, the CDR3 gives the full variable domain: SAVISQKPSRDICQRGTSLTIQCQVDSQVTMMFWYRQQPGQSLTLIATANQGSEATYESGFVIDKFPISRPNLTFSTLTVSNMSPEDSSIYLCSVCLTGTGNTEAFFGQGTRLTVV.

As regards this clonotype: At one of its ends the junction is not consistent with the germline gene, which may arise from a read error. This chain links TRBV4-1 with TRBJ2-7; D tentatively fits TRBD1 or TRBD2 (5 bases each). Germline V gene lookup returns CDR1 MGHRA and CDR2 YSYEKL. CDR3 length equals 16 residues. The CDR3 DNA reads as TGCGCCTGCAGCCAAGAAATACCGGGACCCGCCTACGAGCAGTACTTC. This encodes CACSQEIPGPAYEQYF.

About this clonotype: The final CDR3 position lacks the conserved phenylalanine or tryptophan, pointing to a likely read error. V is TRBV12-3 or TRBV12-4 and J is TRBJ2-3, with D tentatively TRBD1 or TRBD2 (5 bases each). The CDR3 contains 11 residues. The CDR3 loop reads CVSNWGDTQYY. The CDR3 DNA is TGTGTCAGCAATTGGGGGGATACGCAGTATTAT.

This clonotype appeared a few times. The germline gene is not matched at one end of the junction; a read error may be the cause. CDR3 nucleotide sequence: TGTGCCAGCAGCTACTCTGGAAGCACCATATATTTC. This encodes CASSYSGSTIYF. The chain has TRBV11-1 and TRBJ1-3; D is uncertain. The germline V gene has CDR1 SGHAT and CDR2 FQDESV (reference sequence). The CDR3 is made up of 12 amino acids.

This clonotype was recorded many times. This chain links TRBV29-1 with TRBJ2-3, with 9 nucleotides matching TRBD2. This CDR3 region has 17 residues. V lost 0 bases to trimming and J lost 0 bases; unmatched junction nucleotides: 7. Germline V lookup: CDR1 SQVTM, CDR2 ANQGSEA. The CDR3 sequence: CSVEDLTSGLSTDTQYF. Written as DNA, the CDR3 is TGCAGCGTTGAAGATCTGACTAGCGGCCTTAGCACAGATACGCAGTATTTT.

This clonotype was observed once. At one end the junction does not follow the germline gene, possibly because of a read error. The J gene is TRBJ1-5, the V gene TRBV10-3; 10 nucleotides match TRBD1. CDR1 is ENHRY, CDR2 SYGVKD, per germline. The CDR3 loop spans 17 amino acids. DNA of the CDR3: TGTGTCATCAGTGCCGGACAGGGGGGATCGAGCAATCAGCCCCAGCATTTT. Translated, it gives CVISAGQGGSSNQPQHF.

The count of this clonotype is one. Mismatch with germline at one junction end may stem from a read error. The chain joins TRBV18 to TRBJ1-2, with 9 positions matching TRBD1. Germline lookup yields CDR1 KGHSH and CDR2 LQKENI. This CDR3 has 13 residues. The CDR3: CASSPQGADGYTF. In DNA, the CDR3 is TGTGCCAGCTCTCCACAGGGGGCGGATGGCTACACCTTC.

This clonotype showed up just a few times. Given a much more abundant clone one base away, this may be a read error. The genes are TRBV28 and TRBJ2-1; perhaps TRBD1 as D (6 bases). In germline, CDR1 is MDHEN, CDR2 SYDVKM. This CDR3 contains 15 residues. Deletions cut 3 bases from V and 0 bases from J, with 9 bases between. The CDR3, as DNA: TGTGCCAGCAGTTTGGGGGACAACTCCTACAATGAGCAGTTCTTC. As protein: CASSLGDNSYNEQFF. Full variable domain (outside the CDR3, taken from reference TRBV28 and TRBJ2-1): DVKVTQSSRYLVKRTGEKVFLECVQDMDHENMFWYRQDPGLGLRLIYFSYDVKMKEKGDIPEGYSVSREKKERFSLILESASTNQTSMYLCASSLGDNSYNEQFFGPGTRLTVL.

This clonotype was counted once. The CDR3 nucleotides are TGCAGTGCTCGGCCCGCGACAGGGGGGGTCTACGAGCAGTACTTC. Its protein product is CSARPATGGVYEQYF. This rearrangement joins TRBV20-1 to TRBJ2-7, with 9 nucleotides matching TRBD1. The germline V gene encodes CDR1 DFQATT and CDR2 SNEGSKA (reference sequence). The CDR3 has 15 residues. J lost 3 bases, V lost 5 bases, and 11 bases had no gene match.

The chain joins TRBV28 to TRBJ2-7; 8 nucleotides align to TRBD2. This CDR3 is built from 14 residues. Germline V gives CDR1 MDHEN, CDR2 SYDVKM. The J segment lost 1 base and the V segment lost 4 bases, leaving 3 bases of the junction unmatched. CDR3 nucleotide sequence: TGTGCCAGCAGTTACGGGGGGGTGTCCTACGAGCAGTACTTC. Its translation is CASSYGGVSYEQYF.